Below are 20 T cell receptor beta chains sequenced from a single sample in a study of Graves' ophthalmopathy and Graves' hyperthyroidism. The sequenced template was RNA, covering the TCR beta CDR3 region. First-round RT-PCR relied on HTBI primers, and a second-round multiplex PCR came next. TCRdb passed the multiplex PCR reads through MiXCR, listing each CDR3 protein once. This table has a few hundred thousand distinct CDR3 sequences, 15% appearing once. Sequenced: peripheral blood. These receptors originate from a young woman with stable Graves' hyperthyroidism.

Ten or more counts support this clonotype. This rearrangement joins TRBV6-1 to TRBJ1-2, with 7 nucleotides matching TRBD1. The CDR3 has 15 residues. J was trimmed by 11 bases and V by 4 bases; bases with no gene match: 16. From germline, CDR1 is MNHNS and CDR2 SASEGT. DNA of the CDR3: TGTGCCAGCAGTGGACAGGGTGGGGTTGTAAAGGGATACACCTTC. Protein: CASSGQGGVVKGYTF.

This clonotype was seen a few times. The V gene is TRBV6-2 or TRBV6-3, the J gene TRBJ2-3; tentatively, D is TRBD2 (6 bases). Germline V gene lookup returns CDR1 MNHEY and CDR2 SVGEGT. V was trimmed by 0 bases and J by 4 bases, leaving 8 bases between them. The CDR3 totals 14 residues. The CDR3 region is CASSYSAGSDTQYF. The CDR3 DNA reads as TGTGCCAGCAGTTACTCGGCGGGATCAGATACGCAGTATTTT.

This clonotype was counted ten times or more. The V call is TRBV27, the J call TRBJ1-2; tentatively, D is TRBD1 (5 bases). This CDR3 region has 14 residues. The V end was cut by 5 bases, the J end by 6 bases, with 16 bases between. Germline V gene data show CDR1 as MNHEY and CDR2 as SMNVEV (reference sequence). The CDR3: CASSRSGNLHGYTF. The CDR3 DNA reads as TGTGCCAGCAGTCGTTCAGGGAATCTCCATGGCTACACCTTC.

The rearrangement uses TRBV9 and TRBJ1-2, with D uncertain. CDR3 size: 14 residues. Trimming took 3 bases from V and 7 from J, leaving 16 bases between them. Germline V gene lookup returns CDR1 SGDLS and CDR2 YYNGEE. Here the CDR3 reads CASSGSGSFPGYTF. The CDR3 DNA reads TGTGCCAGCAGCGGCTCCGGGAGTTTCCCTGGCTACACCTTC. The variable domain in full, with the rest retrieved from reference TRBV9 and TRBJ1-2, is DSGVTQTPKHLITATGQRVTLRCSPRSGDLSVYWYQQSLDQGLQFLIQYYNGEERAKGNILERFSAQQFPDLHSELNLSSLELGDSALYFCASSGSGSFPGYTFGSGTRLTVV.

This clonotype was seen repeatedly, ten times or more. The chain links TRBV7-9 to TRBJ1-6, with 7 bases aligning to TRBD1. V was clipped by 4 bases and J by 8 bases; unmatched bases: 2. Germline CDR1 reads SEHNR; CDR2 reads FQNEAQ (reference sequence). The CDR3 totals 13 residues. The CDR3 DNA sequence: TGTGCCAGCAGCTCTACAGGGGATTCACCCCTCCACTTT. Protein product: CASSSTGDSPLHF. Based on the CDR3 plus reference TRBV7-9 and TRBJ1-6, the full variable domain is DTGVSQNPRHKITKRGQNVTFRCDPISEHNRLYWYRQTLGQGPEFLTYFQNEAQLEKSRLLSDRFSAERPKGSFSTLEIQRTEQGDSAMYLCASSSTGDSPLHFGNGTRLTVT.

Many counts were recorded for this clonotype. The CDR3 DNA reads as TGTGCCAGCAGCAGCAGGGGATTCGGGGGCTACACCTTC. This translates into CASSSRGFGGYTF. J is TRBJ1-2 and V is TRBV5-5; possible D gene TRBD1, 6 bases. The length of the CDR3 is 13 residues. Looked up from germline, CDR1 is SGHKS and CDR2 is YYEKEE (reference sequence). With 4 bases removed from V and 8 bases from J, the gap between germline ends came to 15 bases.

This rearrangement joins TRBV20-1 to TRBJ2-3; tentative D call: TRBD2 (6 bases). This CDR3 comprises 15 residues. Trimming shortened V by 2 bases and J by 3 bases, and 15 bases separated the two germline ends. Germline CDR1 is DFQATT and CDR2 is SNEGSKA (reference sequence). This CDR3 is CSARLPAAGTDTQYF. The DNA of the CDR3 is TGCAGTGCTAGACTCCCAGCGGCGGGGACAGATACGCAGTATTTT.

The sample holds many counts of this clonotype. The chain joins TRBV6-2 or TRBV6-3 to TRBJ1-1; 9 bases map to TRBD1. The CDR3 has 15 residues. With 7 bases clipped from V and 1 base from J, the junction kept 7 bases outside the gene matches. Looked up from germline, CDR1 is MNHEY and CDR2 is SVGEGT. CDR3 in amino acids: CASTRTGQGNTEAFF. The CDR3 DNA reads as TGTGCCAGCACTAGAACGGGACAGGGGAACACTGAAGCTTTCTTT.

This clonotype was detected many times. This rearrangement joins TRBV6-1 to TRBJ1-2; no definite D call. The germline V gene has CDR1 MNHNS and CDR2 SASEGT. Trimming removed 5 bases from V and 5 bases from J, with 9 bases in between. This CDR3 spans 12 amino acids. The CDR3: CASSKVGYGYTF. The CDR3 DNA is TGTGCCAGCAGTAAGGTGGGGTATGGCTACACCTTC.

This rearrangement joins TRBV3-1 to TRBJ1-6, with D perhaps matching TRBD1 (5 bases). Germline CDR1 and CDR2: LGHDT and YNNKEL (reference sequence). Trimming pared 1 base from V and 8 bases from J, leaving 15 bases between. This CDR3 has 16 amino acids. The CDR3 spells CASSQVGGVVYSPLHF. In DNA, the CDR3 is TGTGCCAGCAGCCAAGTGGGAGGGGTGGTCTATTCACCCCTCCACTTT.

In its sample, this clonotype was seen many times. The chain links TRBV12-3 or TRBV12-4 to TRBJ2-7; 7 bases align to TRBD1. The CDR3 is 15 residues long. Losses at the gene ends were 6 bases for V and 7 bases for J; bases not matched to a gene: 15. CDR3 amino acids: CASSPGQGVLWEQYF. CDR3 bases: TGTGCCAGCAGCCCGGGGCAGGGGGTATTGTGGGAGCAGTACTTC.

At least ten counts were recorded for this clonotype. CDR3 bases: TGCAGTGCTAGCAGGGGGTTGGGTCAGCCCCAGCATTTT. Its protein product is CSASRGLGQPQHF. The chain carries TRBV20-1 and TRBJ1-5; 7 nucleotides agree with TRBD1. The V segment lost 3 bases and the J segment 6 bases; nucleotides outside the gene matches: 5. This CDR3 comprises 13 residues. CDR1 is DFQATT, CDR2 SNEGSKA, per germline (reference sequence).

This clonotype was counted only a few times. This may stem from a read error, because a much larger clone lies one nucleotide away. The genes are TRBV5-1 and TRBJ2-7, with D maybe TRBD1 (6 bases). Germline-derived CDR1 and CDR2 are SGHRS and YFSETQ. CDR3 size: 14 residues. Between the trimmed V and J ends, which lost 1 base and 1 base, there was a span of 9 bases. CDR3 protein: CASSLRGHSYEQYF. DNA of the CDR3: TGCGCCAGCAGCTTGAGGGGACATTCCTACGAGCAGTACTTC.

Ten or more counts support this clonotype. J is TRBJ2-5 and V is TRBV10-3; D ambiguous. V lost 5 bases and J 5 bases, leaving 12 bases between the germline ends. The CDR3 covers 13 residues. CDR1 and CDR2 (germline): ENHRY, SYGVKD. CDR3: CAISPSGEETQYF. CDR3 nucleotides: TGTGCCATCAGTCCCTCGGGCGAGGAGACCCAGTACTTC.

The chain links TRBV7-2 to TRBJ1-2, with D hard to call. Germline lookup yields CDR1 SGHTA and CDR2 FQGNSA. The CDR3 totals 12 residues. V gave up 2 bases and J gave up 9 bases, with 10 bases separating them. This chain's CDR3 is CASSLSASSYTF. The CDR3, as DNA: TGTGCCAGCAGCTTATCGGCTAGTAGCTACACCTTC.

V usage is TRBV7-2 and J usage is TRBJ2-7, with D hard to call. Germline V gene sequence: CDR1 SGHTA, CDR2 FQGNSA. The CDR3 loop spans 15 amino acids. The V and J ends lost 1 base and 3 bases respectively, with 13 bases between them. The CDR3 coding sequence is TGTGCCAGCAGCTTAGGGCCTAACACCGTCTACGAGCAGTACTTC. It specifies CASSLGPNTVYEQYF.

This clonotype was detected only a few times. This may come from a read error, since a much larger clone is one base off. The chain couples TRBV12-3 or TRBV12-4 to TRBJ2-4; D not certain. The CDR3 runs 12 residues. The chain's CDR3 is CASSKAKNIKYF. In nucleotides, the CDR3 is TGTGCCAGCAGTAAAGCCAAAAACATTAAGTACTTC.

This clonotype was seen at least ten times. This chain joins TRBV28 and TRBJ1-6; tentatively, D is TRBD1 (5 bases). Germline V lookup: CDR1 MDHEN, CDR2 SYDVKM. The CDR3 has 13 amino acids. Trimming took off 5 bases at V and 14 bases at J, with 16 bases between the two ends. In DNA, the CDR3 is TGTGCCAGCAGTCCAGTCGGGACTATCACCCTCCACTTT. This encodes CASSPVGTITLHF.

Comments on this clonotype: Since no conserved phenylalanine or tryptophan closes the CDR3, a read error is the likely cause. The DNA is left out, because the CDR3 cannot be placed on it with certainty; the CDR3 is given as TCRdb lists it. V usage is TRBV6-1 and J usage is TRBJ2-2. Per the germline V gene, CDR1 is MNHNS and CDR2 is SASEGT. The CDR3 is made up of 16 amino acids, end residues included. CDR3: CASSEGGTGYEGELLV.

Ten or more counts support this clonotype. The V and J genes are TRBV27 and TRBJ2-7, with 9 bases aligning to TRBD1. The CDR3 contains 15 residues. V shed 6 bases, J shed 0 bases, and the junction held 6 bases outside the gene matches. Germline V gene data show CDR1 as MNHEY and CDR2 as SMNVEV (reference sequence). For the CDR3, the DNA is TGTGCCAGCAGCAAGGGACAGGGAGACTCCTACGAGCAGTACTTC. It specifies CASSKGQGDSYEQYF.